These T cell receptor beta chains were read from a single sample in a study of shared clonotypes between healthy human individuals. The assay was immunoSEQ multiplex PCR, and TCRdb's table has in-frame clones only and misses some. The table shows some 1,600,000 clones, with around 98% occurring only once. The sequenced sample consisted of naive CD4+ T cells sorted from blood. The receptors were gathered from a young man in good health. Both conserved end residues are part of each CDR3. A D gene is named only where the DNA matches it firmly. Clone size is shown for a subset of rows, as once, few, many or a class of expanded clone.

j_gene,abundance,d_gene,v_gene,CDR3nt,CDR3aa
TRBJ2-2,.,.,TRBV18,TGTGCCAGCTCACCATATGGGGGTACGAACACCGGGGAGCTGTTTTTT,CASSPYGGTNTGELFF
TRBJ1-5,.,TRBD1,TRBV27,TGTGCCAGCAGGGGAACGGGACAGGGTATTCGTCCCCAGCATTTT,CASRGTGQGIRPQHF
TRBJ1-1,.,TRBD1,TRBV5-1,TGCGCCAGCAGCCCGGGCGGGGGCAGGGGGCTTATTATGAACACTGAAGCTTTCTTT,CASSPGGGRGLIMNTEAFF
TRBJ2-7,.,TRBD2,TRBV27,TGTGCCAGCAGTTCGCCGGGACTAGCGGGGCAAGACTACGAGCAGTACTTC,CASSSPGLAGQDYEQYF
TRBJ1-1,.,.,TRBV19,TGTGCCAGTAGGGTAACAATCAGGGGAAGGGGGACTGAAGCTTTCTTT,CASRVTIRGRGTEAFF
TRBJ2-1,.,TRBD1,TRBV5-1,TGCGCCAGCAGCCGAGGACAGGGGCCCTACAATGAGCAGTTCTTC,CASSRGQGPYNEQFF
TRBJ2-2,.,TRBD2,TRBV19,TGTGCCAGTAGTACTAGCGGGAGGTGGAACACCGGGGAGCTGTTTTTT,CASSTSGRWNTGELFF
TRBJ2-5,once,.,TRBV2,TGTGCCAGCAATAAAGACAGACTTTTACAAGAGACCCAGTACTTC,CASNKDRLLQETQYF
TRBJ1-1,.,.,TRBV6-6,TGTGCCAGCAGTTACGGGCACACTGAAGCTTTCTTT,CASSYGHTEAFF
TRBJ2-7,.,.,TRBV6-5,TGTGCCAGCAGGGAGGGGGTCAACGAGCAGTACTTC,CASREGVNEQYF
TRBJ1-5,.,.,TRBV28,TGTGCCAGCAGTTCCTTTAGCAATCAGCCTCAGCATTTT,CASSSFSNQPQHF
TRBJ2-7,once,TRBD2,TRBV7-9,TGTGCCAGCAGCCACGGGTCGACTAGCGGAGGCTACGAGCAGTACTTC,CASSHGSTSGGYEQYF
TRBJ2-2,.,.,TRBV6-6,TGTGCCAGCACCACCTCAACATTGAGTTCCGGGGAGCTGTTTTTT,CASTTSTLSSGELFF
TRBJ2-7,.,TRBD2,TRBV5-1,TGCGCCAGCAGCTTGGGGACTAGCGGGAGCTACGAGCAGTACTTC,CASSLGTSGSYEQYF
TRBJ1-1,.,TRBD1,TRBV7-2,TGTGCCAGCAGCTCACAGGGGAATGAAGCTTTCTTT,CASSSQGNEAFF
TRBJ2-1,.,.,TRBV7-9,TGTGCCAGCAGCTTAGAGGTCTGGGAGCAGTTCTTC,CASSLEVWEQFF
TRBJ2-1,.,TRBD1,TRBV18,TGTGCCAGCTCAACGGGACAGGCATACAGCAATGAGCAGTTCTTC,CASSTGQAYSNEQFF
TRBJ1-1,.,.,TRBV6-6,TGTGCCAGCACTCCTTCGAGGGGGGAAGCTTTCTTT,CASTPSRGEAFF
TRBJ2-7,.,TRBD2,TRBV5-1,TGCGCCAGCAGCACTGAGCCTACTAGCGCGGCCTACGAGCAGTACTTC,CASSTEPTSAAYEQYF
TRBJ2-1,.,.,TRBV29-1,TGCAGCGTTGAAGATGGGCCCCGGAATGAGCAGTTCTTC,CSVEDGPRNEQFF
TRBJ1-4,.,.,TRBV9,TGTGCCAGCAGCGTCTCAGGGTTATCTAATGAAAAACTGTTTTTT,CASSVSGLSNEKLFF
TRBJ2-3,.,.,TRBV7-2,TGTGCCAGCAGCTTAGATCAGAACCGAGGCACAGATACGCAGTATTTT,CASSLDQNRGTDTQYF
TRBJ2-5,.,.,TRBV7-8,TGTGCCAGCAGCTTAGGGAGGGGGAGAGAGACCCAGTACTTC,CASSLGRGRETQYF
TRBJ2-7,.,TRBD2,TRBV9,TGTGCCAGCAGCGTAGGGTCGGGAGGCAACACCGCTATTTACGAGCAGTACTTC,CASSVGSGGNTAIYEQYF
TRBJ2-1,.,TRBD2,TRBV6-4,TGTGCCAGCAGCGCGGAGAGGGAGGGTGAGCAGTTCTTC,CASSAEREGEQFF
TRBJ2-1,.,.,TRBV14,TGTGCCAGCAGCCAAGAGAAGTACAATGAGCAGTTCTTC,CASSQEKYNEQFF
TRBJ2-3,once,.,TRBV27,TGTGCCAGCAGTTCTAGCAGACAGAGCACAGATACGCAGTATTTT,CASSSSRQSTDTQYF
TRBJ2-3,.,.,TRBV7-8,TGTGCCAGCAGGACAAACCCCACAGATACGCAGTATTTT,CASRTNPTDTQYF
TRBJ2-2,.,.,TRBV7-9,TGTGCCAGCAGCTTCAGGACGAACACCGGGGAGCTGTTTTTT,CASSFRTNTGELFF
TRBJ2-7,.,.,TRBV6-4,TGTGCCAGCTCCCCCCGGTCGGGCTCCTACGAGCAGTACTTC,CASSPRSGSYEQYF
TRBJ2-7,.,TRBD2,TRBV5-4,TGTGCCAGCAGTAATATACTAGCGGGAGGAACCCACGAGCAGTACTTC,CASSNILAGGTHEQYF
TRBJ2-2,.,.,TRBV11-2,TGTGCCAGCAGCTTAGGCCCGAACGCCGGGGAGCTGTTTTTT,CASSLGPNAGELFF
TRBJ2-7,.,.,TRBV5-1,TGCGCCAGCAGCTTGGACCCTCGAGACTCCTACGAGCAGTACTTC,CASSLDPRDSYEQYF
TRBJ2-1,.,.,TRBV28,TGTGCCAGCAGTTCACCGGGGAAGGGGAGCGGGAATGAGCAGTTCTTC,CASSSPGKGSGNEQFF
TRBJ2-7,.,TRBD2,TRBV7-2,TGTGCCAGCAGCTTTTCCGGGACTAGCGGCTCCTACGAGCAGTACTTC,CASSFSGTSGSYEQYF
TRBJ2-5,.,.,TRBV4-1,TGCGCCAGCAGCCAAGATGGTGTCGACTTCCAAGAGACCCAGTACTTC,CASSQDGVDFQETQYF
TRBJ2-3,.,.,TRBV7-2,TGTGCCAGCAGCTTAGTAGCCCGCTTGAGCACAGATACGCAGTATTTT,CASSLVARLSTDTQYF